The TCR beta chain described here comes from a study of blood T cell repertoires in COVID-19. About the research overall: COVID-19 samples, acute and convalescent, were from the United States, Italy and Spain. T cells, B-cell-depleted T cells, or PBMCs provided the cDNA or gDNA that served as material.

Clones were sequenced by immunoSEQ multiplex PCR, and TCRdb holds only the in-frame ones, with some missing. The table has just under 60,000 clones, approximately 80% seen once; the top ten hold around 13%. The sequencing input was peripheral blood. The TCR originated in a man older than 75 with acute or convalescent COVID-19.

CDR3 nucleotides: TGTGCCAGCAGCCAACTATTAGATAACGCGCAGTACTTC. Protein sequence: CASSQLLDNAQYF. The gene calls are TRBV11-3 and TRBJ2-7; D is unclear. The germline gives CDR1 SGHNT, CDR2 YENEEA. The CDR3 spans 13 residues. V was pared by 5 bases and J by 9 bases, with 17 bases between.